This T cell receptor (beta chain) was documented in a study of STAT5B mutations in CD4+ large granular lymphocyte leukemia. The survey-level immunoSEQ assay was used. Profiled with immunoSEQ multiplex PCR; TCRdb holds only in-frame clones, not every one. Among approximately 19,000 clones listed, over 65% were seen once. The study's findings and limits: Main leukemic clonotypes were patient-specific, but 25% appeared at low frequency elsewhere. CD4-sorted patient repertoires seemed more clonal than healthy CD4+ repertoires.

Turning to this clone: The antigen remains unidentified.

The sample consisted of CD4+ T cells from blood buffy coats. The source of this sequence is a human donor in good health.

CDR3 bases: TGCGCCAGCAGCCAAGGGGGCCGAACAGGGGGGCAAGAGACCCAGTACTTC. Encoded protein: CASSQGGRTGGQETQYF. The chain combines TRBV4-1 with TRBJ2-5; 8 bases are a match to TRBD1. Germline CDR1 and CDR2: MGHRA and YSYEKL. With 1 base clipped from V and 2 bases from J, the junction kept 9 bases outside the gene matches. The CDR3 sequence is 17 residues long.